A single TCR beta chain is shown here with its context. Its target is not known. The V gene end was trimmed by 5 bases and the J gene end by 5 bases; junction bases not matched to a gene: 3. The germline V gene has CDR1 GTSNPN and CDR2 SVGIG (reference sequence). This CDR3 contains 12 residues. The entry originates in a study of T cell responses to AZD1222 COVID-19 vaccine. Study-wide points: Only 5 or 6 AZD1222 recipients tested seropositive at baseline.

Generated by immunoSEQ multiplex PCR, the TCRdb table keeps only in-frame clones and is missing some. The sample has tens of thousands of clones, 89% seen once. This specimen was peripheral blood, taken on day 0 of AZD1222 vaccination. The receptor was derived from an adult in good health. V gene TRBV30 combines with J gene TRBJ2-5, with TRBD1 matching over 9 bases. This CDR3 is CAWGDREETQYF. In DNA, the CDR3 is TGTGCCTGGGGGGACAGGGAGGAGACCCAGTACTTC.